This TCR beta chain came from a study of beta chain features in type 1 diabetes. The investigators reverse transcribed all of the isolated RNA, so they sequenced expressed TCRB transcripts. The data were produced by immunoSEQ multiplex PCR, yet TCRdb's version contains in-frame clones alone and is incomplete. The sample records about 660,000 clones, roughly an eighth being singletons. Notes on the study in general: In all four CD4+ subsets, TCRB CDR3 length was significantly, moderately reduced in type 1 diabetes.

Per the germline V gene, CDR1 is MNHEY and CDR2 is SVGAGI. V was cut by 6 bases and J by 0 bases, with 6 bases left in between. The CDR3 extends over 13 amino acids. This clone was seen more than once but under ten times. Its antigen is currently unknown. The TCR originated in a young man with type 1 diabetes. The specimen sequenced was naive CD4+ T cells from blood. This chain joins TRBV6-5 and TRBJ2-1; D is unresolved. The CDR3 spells CASRPGSYNEQFF. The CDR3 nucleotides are TGTGCCAGCAGGCCCGGCTCCTACAATGAGCAGTTCTTC.